These 27 T cell receptor beta chains came from one sample sequenced in a study of cytomegalovirus exposure and HLA in healthy donors. PCR was performed using 60 Vbeta and 13 Jbeta primers. The table came from immunoSEQ multiplex PCR; TCRdb's copy has only in-frame clones and leaves some out. The sample carries 150,000 or so clones, 60% to 80% recorded once. Sequenced sample: PBMCs. The receptors were sampled from a woman in her thirties or forties in good health and CMV-seropositive.

This sequence joins TRBV19 and TRBJ2-2; 15 bases line up with TRBD2. The V and J ends lost 6 bases and 1 base, in that order; junction bases with no gene match: 6. CDR1 is LNHDA, CDR2 SQIVND, per germline (reference sequence). The CDR3 consists of 18 residues. CDR3 nucleotide sequence: TGTGCCAGTAGACCGGGACTAGCGGGGGGCCGGAACACCGGGGAGCTGTTTTTT. Its translation: CASRPGLAGGRNTGELFF.

The CDR3, as DNA: TGTGCCCCTAGGGAGGTTTGGAACACTGAAGCTTTCTTT. Its protein product is CAPREVWNTEAFF. The chain joins TRBV19 to TRBJ1-1; D not resolved. The CDR3 runs to 13 residues. CDR1 is LNHDA, CDR2 SQIVND, per germline (reference sequence). V gave up 11 bases and J gave up 1 base, with 14 bases separating them. The full variable domain, in which reference TRBV19 and TRBJ1-1 provide the parts outside the CDR3, is DGGITQSPKYLFRKEGQNVTLSCEQNLNHDAMYWYRQDPGQGLRLIYYSQIVNDFQKGDIAEGYSVSREKKESFPLTVTSAQKNPTAFYLCAPREVWNTEAFFGQGTRLTVV.

The genes are TRBV27 and TRBJ1-3; D is possibly TRBD1 (5 bases). The CDR3 loop spans 15 amino acids. Trimming shortened V by 8 bases and J by 0 bases, and 14 bases separated the two germline ends. CDR1 and CDR2 from the germline V gene are MNHEY and SMNVEV (reference sequence). The CDR3 loop is CASCKAGGSGNTIYF. The CDR3 DNA sequence: TGTGCCAGCTGTAAGGCCGGGGGCTCTGGAAACACCATATATTTT.

This clone has just one count. The V and J genes are TRBV13 and TRBJ2-7, with 12 nucleotides matching TRBD2. CDR1 is PRHDT and CDR2 is FYEKMQ in the germline V gene (reference sequence). CDR3 length: 15 residues. The V and J ends lost 3 bases and 6 bases, in that order; junction bases with no gene match: 6. The CDR3 protein is CASSFLAGGLGEQYF. DNA for the CDR3: TGTGCCAGCAGCTTTCTAGCGGGGGGGCTTGGCGAGCAGTACTTC.

The CDR3 here is CAWSVGGATDTQYF. The DNA of the CDR3 is TGTGCCTGGAGTGTCGGGGGGGCAACAGATACGCAGTATTTT. This sequence joins TRBV30 and TRBJ2-3, with 8 bases lining up with TRBD2. The V and J ends lost 0 bases and 3 bases, in that order; junction bases with no gene match: 2. The germline V gene encodes CDR1 GTSNPN and CDR2 SVGIG (reference sequence). The CDR3 loop spans 14 amino acids.

The V gene is TRBV13, the J gene TRBJ2-1, with TRBD2 matching over 14 bases. CDR1 PRHDT and CDR2 FYEKMQ come from the germline V gene (reference sequence). J was trimmed by 5 bases and V by 6 bases; bases with no gene match: 6. This CDR3 region has 16 residues. This CDR3 reads CASSSRTSGGNNEQFF. The DNA of the CDR3 is TGTGCCAGCAGTTCACGGACTAGCGGGGGGAACAATGAGCAGTTCTTC.

The chain links TRBV18 to TRBJ1-4; D uncertain. The CDR3 length is 15 residues. V was cut by 3 bases and J by 0 bases, with 8 bases left in between. Germline CDR1 and CDR2: KGHSH and LQKENI. CDR3 protein: CASSPAEATNEKLFF. The CDR3 DNA sequence: TGTGCCAGCTCACCCGCGGAGGCAACTAATGAAAAACTGTTTTTT.

J is TRBJ2-2 and V is TRBV9, with 8 positions matching TRBD2. The germline gives CDR1 SGDLS, CDR2 YYNGEE. With 0 bases clipped from V and 4 bases from J, the junction kept 5 bases outside the gene matches. The CDR3 is made up of 16 amino acids. Here the CDR3 DNA reads TGTGCCAGCAGCGTAGCTCGGGGGGGACCCACCGGGGAGCTGTTTTTT. This sequence encodes CASSVARGGPTGELFF. The full variable domain, its missing parts supplied by reference TRBV9 and TRBJ2-2, is DSGVTQTPKHLITATGQRVTLRCSPRSGDLSVYWYQQSLDQGLQFLIQYYNGEERAKGNILERFSAQQFPDLHSELNLSSLELGDSALYFCASSVARGGPTGELFFGEGSRLTVL.

The rearrangement joins TRBV19 to TRBJ1-5; a possible D gene is TRBD1 (5 bases). CDR3 length: 16 residues. Deletions cut 3 bases from V and 4 bases from J, with 16 bases between. Germline values: CDR1 LNHDA, CDR2 SQIVND (reference sequence). The CDR3 spells CASSIKGRAGNQPQHF. CDR3 coding DNA: TGTGCCAGTAGTATTAAGGGCAGGGCGGGAAATCAGCCCCAGCATTTT.

The chain links TRBV5-6 to TRBJ2-7; the D gene is possibly TRBD1 (6 bases). The ends were cut back, 2 bases at V and 13 bases at J, with 13 bases in the middle. CDR3 size: 11 residues. Per germline, CDR1 SGHDT and CDR2 YYEEEE. The DNA of the CDR3 is TGTGCCAGCAGCTTTGAGGGGACAACATACTTC. Residues: CASSFEGTTYF.

Written as DNA, the CDR3 is TGCGCCAGCAGCTTGGTGGGGGGGCCCCGGAATGAGCAGTTCTTC. This sequence encodes CASSLVGGPRNEQFF. This rearrangement joins TRBV5-1 to TRBJ2-1, with D perhaps TRBD2 (7 bases). The V end was cut by 0 bases, the J end by 7 bases, with 14 bases between. Germline V gives CDR1 SGHRS, CDR2 YFSETQ. The CDR3 totals 15 residues.

The rearrangement joins TRBV14 to TRBJ2-1, with D possibly matching TRBD1 (6 bases). The CDR3 is made up of 13 amino acids. Germline CDR1 reads SGHDN; CDR2 reads FVKESK. V dropped 2 bases and J dropped 7 bases, with 9 bases sitting between them. CDR3 region: CASSQNRVNEQFF. The CDR3 DNA reads TGTGCCAGCAGCCAAAACAGGGTTAATGAGCAGTTCTTC.

The chain recombines TRBV19 with TRBJ2-2, with unresolved D. There are 13 residues in the CDR3. Deletions cut 2 bases from V and 6 bases from J, with 7 bases between. Germline lookup yields CDR1 LNHDA and CDR2 SQIVND (reference sequence). CDR3 sequence (DNA): TGTGCCAGTAGTATACGACAACCCGGGGAGCTGTTTTTT. It translates to CASSIRQPGELFF. The full variable domain, rest sourced from reference TRBV19 and TRBJ2-2, is DGGITQSPKYLFRKEGQNVTLSCEQNLNHDAMYWYRQDPGQGLRLIYYSQIVNDFQKGDIAEGYSVSREKKESFPLTVTSAQKNPTAFYLCASSIRQPGELFFGEGSRLTVL.

J is TRBJ2-3 and V is TRBV7-6; 9 bases fit TRBD2. The CDR3 loop spans 17 amino acids. Germline CDR1 SGHVS, CDR2 FNYEAQ. With V trimmed by 5 bases and J by 2 bases, 11 bases remained unmatched. The CDR3 here is CASSGPGLAGITDTQYF. The CDR3 bases are TGTGCCAGCAGCGGGCCGGGTCTAGCGGGGATCACAGATACGCAGTATTTT.

The chain links TRBV5-1 to TRBJ1-3, with 8 positions matching TRBD1. Trimming removed 4 bases from V and 6 bases from J; junction bases left unmatched: 6. In germline, CDR1 is SGHRS, CDR2 YFSETQ. CDR3 size: 14 residues. The CDR3 DNA sequence: TGCGCCAGCAGCAAGGACAGGGTGGAAAACACCATATATTTT. Residues: CASSKDRVENTIYF. Full variable domain (missing parts from reference TRBV5-1 and TRBJ1-3): KAGVTQTPRYLIKTRGQQVTLSCSPISGHRSVSWYQQTPGQGLQFLFEYFSETQRNKGNFPGRFSGRQFSNSRSEMNVSTLELGDSALYLCASSKDRVENTIYFGEGSWLTVV.

This chain joins TRBV5-1 and TRBJ2-5; D is undetermined. Germline loops: CDR1 SGHRS, CDR2 YFSETQ. The V and J ends lost 9 bases and 1 base respectively, with 4 bases between them. CDR3 length: 10 amino acids. The CDR3 DNA sequence: TGCGCCACCTCCCAAGAGACCCAGTACTTC. Translation: CATSQETQYF.

The chain has TRBV2 and TRBJ2-5; no clear D gene. Germline V gene sequence: CDR1 SNHLY, CDR2 FYNNEI. This CDR3 is 14 amino acids long. V dropped 8 bases and J dropped 0 bases, with 13 bases sitting between them. The CDR3 loop is CASLVQTYQETQYF. DNA for the CDR3: TGTGCCAGCTTGGTACAGACGTACCAAGAGACCCAGTACTTC.

This chain connects TRBV18 to TRBJ1-1; D not resolved. V was trimmed by 2 bases and J by 1 base, leaving 8 bases between them. The germline V gene encodes CDR1 KGHSH and CDR2 LQKENI. The CDR3 sequence is 14 residues long. The CDR3 sequence is CASSPNFGNTEAFF. The CDR3 DNA reads as TGTGCCAGCTCACCAAATTTCGGGAACACTGAAGCTTTCTTT.

The chain recombines TRBV6-6 with TRBJ2-7; D not certain. Per germline, CDR1 MNHNY and CDR2 SVGAGI (reference sequence). Trimming stripped 5 bases from V and 0 bases from J, with 8 bases between. This CDR3 is built from 13 residues. CDR3 sequence reads: CASSPQASYEQYF. For the CDR3, the DNA is TGTGCCAGCAGTCCTCAGGCCTCCTACGAGCAGTACTTC.

V is TRBV25-1 and J is TRBJ2-1, with D unresolved. CDR1 and CDR2 from the germline V gene are MGHDK and SYGVNS. V lost 0 bases and J lost 5, with 5 bases in between. This CDR3 spans 13 amino acids. CDR3 amino acids: CASSEYLDNEQFF. The DNA for the CDR3 is TGTGCCAGCAGTGAATATCTTGACAATGAGCAGTTCTTC.

The rearrangement uses TRBV6-5 and TRBJ1-4; D may be TRBD1 (6 bases). Germline V gene sequence: CDR1 MNHEY, CDR2 SVGAGI. With 2 bases removed from V and 4 bases from J, the gap between germline ends came to 8 bases. The CDR3 extends over 14 amino acids. CDR3 region: CASSYDRINEKLFF. In DNA form, the CDR3 reads TGTGCCAGCAGTTACGACAGGATTAATGAAAAACTGTTTTTT.

The chain employs TRBV7-2 and TRBJ2-5; 9 bases are a match to TRBD2. This CDR3 is 15 amino acids long. Germline CDR1 reads SGHTA; CDR2 reads FQGNSA. Losses at the gene ends were 1 base for V and 5 bases for J; bases not matched to a gene: 5. DNA of the CDR3: TGTGCCAGCAGCTTAGGGGGACTAGCTATCGAGACCCAGTACTTC. It encodes CASSLGGLAIETQYF. Looking up the rest from reference TRBV7-2 and TRBJ2-5 gives the full variable domain: GAGVSQSPSNKVTEKGKDVELRCDPISGHTALYWYRQSLGQGLEFLIYFQGNSAPDKSGLPSDRFSAERTGGSVSTLTIQRTQQEDSAVYLCASSLGGLAIETQYFGPGTRLLVL.

This rearrangement joins TRBV5-1 to TRBJ2-5; 15 bases are shared with TRBD2. CDR1 and CDR2 from the germline V gene are SGHRS and YFSETQ. Trimming cost V 3 bases and J 2 bases; bases outside gene matches: 5. The CDR3 is made up of 17 amino acids. The CDR3 region is CASSSGGLAGGQETQYF. The CDR3 DNA sequence: TGCGCCAGCAGCTCGGGGGGACTAGCGGGGGGACAAGAGACCCAGTACTTC.

The chain joins TRBV7-2 to TRBJ1-6, with D maybe TRBD1 (6 bases). The CDR3 sequence is 17 residues long. Germline V lookup: CDR1 SGHTA, CDR2 FQGNSA. V dropped 5 bases and J dropped 0 bases, with 14 bases sitting between them. In DNA form, the CDR3 reads TGTGCCAGCAGCGCGGTGGGACACAGCTCCTATAATTCACCCCTCCACTTT. Amino acids: CASSAVGHSSYNSPLHF. The whole variable domain, remainder taken from reference TRBV7-2 and TRBJ1-6, is GAGVSQSPSNKVTEKGKDVELRCDPISGHTALYWYRQSLGQGLEFLIYFQGNSAPDKSGLPSDRFSAERTGGSVSTLTIQRTQQEDSAVYLCASSAVGHSSYNSPLHFGNGTRLTVT.

This rearrangement joins TRBV7-2 to TRBJ1-5; no firm D call. CDR1 SGHTA and CDR2 FQGNSA come from the germline V gene. The CDR3 runs 15 residues. The germline V and J ends were trimmed by 5 bases and 1 base, with 12 bases remaining between them. CDR3 loop: CASSEVEFSNQPQHF. The CDR3 DNA sequence: TGTGCCAGCAGCGAGGTAGAATTCAGCAATCAGCCCCAGCATTTT.

This clone came up a few times. The chain recombines TRBV23-1 with TRBJ1-4; D call uncertain. TRBV23-1 is recorded as an ORF, its role being uncertain. V lost 1 base and J lost 0, with 9 bases in between. The CDR3 extends over 16 amino acids. The CDR3 loop reads CASSQYRGATNEKLFF. The DNA for the CDR3 is TGCGCCAGCAGTCAATATCGGGGTGCAACTAATGAAAAACTGTTTTTT.

This clone has just a few counts. The chain combines TRBV6-6 with TRBJ1-6, with a possible D match to TRBD1 (5 bases). V shed 2 bases and J shed 9 bases, with 11 bases lying between them. The CDR3 sequence is 14 residues long. Germline-derived CDR1 and CDR2 are MNHNY and SVGAGI (reference sequence). Here the CDR3 DNA reads TGTGCCAGCAGTTACGCAGGGATTGGTTCACCCCTCCACTTT. Translating gives CASSYAGIGSPLHF.